A selection of T cell receptor beta chains follows, all from one sample in a study of identical twins. TCRdb fed the 5' RACE reads into MiXCR, producing one record per CDR3 protein. Among 1,800,000 or so distinct CDR3 sequences listed, around a third were seen once. What was sequenced was cord blood. These TCRs come from a newborn girl in good health. Both conserved end residues are part of each CDR3. D genes are given only for firm matches. The size entry is marked missing in some rows and otherwise reads once, few, many or a size class.

j_call d_call v_call clone_size cdr3_length cdr3_nt cdr3_aa
TRBJ2-5 - TRBV28 few 12 TGTGCCAGCAGTGGCGGACTGGAGACCCAGTACTTC CASSGGLETQYF
TRBJ2-3 TRBD2 TRBV7-8 - 19 TGTGCCAGCAGCTTCGCTCGGGCTAGCGGGGGGGCTGGCACAGATACGCAGTATTTT CASSFARASGGAGTDTQYF
TRBJ2-1 TRBD2 TRBV7-2 - 15 TGTGCCAGCAGCTTATCGGGACTAGTGGTCAATGAGCAGTTCTTC CASSLSGLVVNEQFF
TRBJ1-5 - TRBV7-2 few 14 TGTGCCAGCAGTGCCAGGGCAGGCAATCAGCCCCAGCATTTT CASSARAGNQPQHF
TRBJ2-5 - TRBV3-1 many 15 TGTGCCAGCAGCCAAGCGCCGACTACAGTTGAGACCCAGTACTTC CASSQAPTTVETQYF
TRBJ2-3 - TRBV9 - 15 TGTGCCAGCAGCGTAGATACTCTCTTCACAGATACGCAGTATTTT CASSVDTLFTDTQYF
TRBJ1-2 - TRBV19 - 15 TGTGCCAGTAGTATATTTCGGCAGGGGATCTATGGCTACACCTTC CASSIFRQGIYGYTF
TRBJ2-3 - TRBV12-3/TRBV12-4 - 15 TGTGCCAGCAATTTTTACAAGGCCAACACAGATACGCAGTATTTT CASNFYKANTDTQYF
TRBJ2-7 TRBD2 TRBV28 few 15 TGTGCCAGCAGTTTTATGCCTAGCGGGAGCTACGAGCAGTACTTC CASSFMPSGSYEQYF
TRBJ2-3 TRBD2 TRBV20-1 - 15 TGCAGTGCTACCAAACGACTAGCGGGCACAGATACGCAGTATTTT CSATKRLAGTDTQYF